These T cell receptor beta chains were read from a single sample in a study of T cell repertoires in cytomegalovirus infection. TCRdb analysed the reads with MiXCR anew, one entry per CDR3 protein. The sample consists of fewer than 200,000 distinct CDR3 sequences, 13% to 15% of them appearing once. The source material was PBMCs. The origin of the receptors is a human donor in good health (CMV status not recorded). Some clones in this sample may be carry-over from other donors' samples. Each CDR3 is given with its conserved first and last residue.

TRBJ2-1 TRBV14 CASSQLGLATHEQFF
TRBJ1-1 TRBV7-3 CASSLYPDAEAFF
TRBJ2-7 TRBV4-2 CASSQDQGGASYEPYF
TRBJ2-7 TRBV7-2 CASSTSWDAYEQYF
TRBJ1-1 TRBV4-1 CASRGQTNTEAFF
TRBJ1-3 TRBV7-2 CASVGPLVGQSRTGNTIYF
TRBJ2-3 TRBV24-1 CATSDGDGRTDTQYF
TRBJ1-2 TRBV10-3 CAITNIPGAGNGYGYTF
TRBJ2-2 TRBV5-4 CASSGRTYEANTGELVF
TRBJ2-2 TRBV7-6 CASSYSTAGELFF
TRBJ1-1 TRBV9 CASSAIRPEAFF
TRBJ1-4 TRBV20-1 CSALGVGEKLFF
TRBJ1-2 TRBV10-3 CAISESGRPYGYNF
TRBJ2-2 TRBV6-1 CASRGIGELFF
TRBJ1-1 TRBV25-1 CASSERGGPEAFF
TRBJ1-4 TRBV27 CASSLSGGREKLFF
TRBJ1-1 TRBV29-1 CSARDSLEAFF
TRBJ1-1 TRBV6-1 CASLGQRAFF
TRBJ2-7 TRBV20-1 CSARDFTGSPYEQYF
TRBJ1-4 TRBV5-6 CASSSEDSTNEKLFF
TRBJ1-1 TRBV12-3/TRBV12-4 CASSLGQGARGTEAFF
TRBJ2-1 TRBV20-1 CSARDALANNEQFF
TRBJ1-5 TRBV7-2 CASSQELDWAQHF
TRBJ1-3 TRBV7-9 CASSPRAQNSGNTIYF
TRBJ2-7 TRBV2 CARSTRGRLYEQYF
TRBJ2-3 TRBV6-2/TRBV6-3 CASSYNGRGTDTQYF
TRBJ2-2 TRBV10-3 CAIKRQGANTGELFF
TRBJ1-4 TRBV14 CASSQDPGTAEKLFF
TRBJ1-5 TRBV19 CASTDRSNQPQHF
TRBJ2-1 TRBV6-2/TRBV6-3 CASSFSGSTMGYNEQFF
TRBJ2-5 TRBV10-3 CATGAQETQYF
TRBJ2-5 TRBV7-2 CASSLLETQYF
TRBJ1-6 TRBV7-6 CASSPGSRSYNSPLHF